The clone carrying this T cell receptor beta chain was seen a few times. Using immunoSEQ multiplex PCR, the repertoire was profiled, and TCRdb retains in-frame clones only, with some absent. The data contain 300,000 to 400,000 clones, roughly 90% of them singletons. The sample is drawn from a study of blood T cell repertoires in COVID-19. As for the study in general: Acute and convalescent COVID-19 specimens originated in the United States, Italy and Spain. The analysed material was cDNA or gDNA that came from T cells, B-cell-depleted T cells, or PBMCs.

The V end lost 7 bases, the J end lost 4 bases, and 13 bases lay between the germline ends. Per germline, CDR1 SEHNR and CDR2 FQNEAQ (reference sequence). CDR3 length: 13 residues. Cohort allocation depended upon clinical history that participants reported. Sample: PBMCs or T cells enriched from blood (not recorded which). The rearrangement joins TRBV7-9 to TRBJ1-2, with a tentative D call TRBD1 (6 bases). This TCR was recovered from a woman under 40 with acute COVID-19. CDR3 sequence reads: CASTRTAAYGYTF. CDR3 sequence (DNA): TGTGCCAGCACCCGGACAGCCGCCTATGGCTACACCTTC.